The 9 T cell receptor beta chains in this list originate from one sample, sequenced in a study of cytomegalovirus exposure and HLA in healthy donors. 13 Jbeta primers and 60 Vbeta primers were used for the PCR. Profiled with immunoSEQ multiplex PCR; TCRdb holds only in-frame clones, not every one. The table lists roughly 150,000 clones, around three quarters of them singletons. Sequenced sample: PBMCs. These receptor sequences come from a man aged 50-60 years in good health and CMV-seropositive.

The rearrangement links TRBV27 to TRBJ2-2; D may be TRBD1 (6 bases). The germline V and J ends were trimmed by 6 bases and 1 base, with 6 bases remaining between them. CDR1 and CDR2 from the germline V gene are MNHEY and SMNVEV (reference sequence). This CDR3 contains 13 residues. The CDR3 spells CASRGQNTGELFF. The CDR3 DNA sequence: TGTGCCAGCAGGGGACAGAACACCGGGGAGCTGTTTTTT.

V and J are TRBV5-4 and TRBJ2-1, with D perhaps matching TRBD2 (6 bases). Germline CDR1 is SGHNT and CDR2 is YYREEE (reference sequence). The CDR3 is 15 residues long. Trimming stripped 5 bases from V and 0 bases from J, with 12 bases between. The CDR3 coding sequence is TGTGCCAGCAGTCCGGACGGGAGCTCCTACAATGAGCAGTTCTTC. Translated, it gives CASSPDGSSYNEQFF.

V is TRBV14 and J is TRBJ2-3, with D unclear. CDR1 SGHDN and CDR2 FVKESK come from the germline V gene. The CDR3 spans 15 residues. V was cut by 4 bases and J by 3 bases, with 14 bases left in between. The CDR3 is CASSPIAGLTDTQYF. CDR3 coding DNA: TGTGCCAGCAGCCCTATTGCCGGGTTAACAGATACGCAGTATTTT.

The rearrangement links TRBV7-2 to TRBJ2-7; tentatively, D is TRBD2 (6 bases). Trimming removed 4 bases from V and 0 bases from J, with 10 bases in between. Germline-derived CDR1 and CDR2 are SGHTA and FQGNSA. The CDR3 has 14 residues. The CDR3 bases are TGTGCCAGCAGCTCGGGACTCCACTCCTACGAGCAGTACTTC. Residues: CASSSGLHSYEQYF.

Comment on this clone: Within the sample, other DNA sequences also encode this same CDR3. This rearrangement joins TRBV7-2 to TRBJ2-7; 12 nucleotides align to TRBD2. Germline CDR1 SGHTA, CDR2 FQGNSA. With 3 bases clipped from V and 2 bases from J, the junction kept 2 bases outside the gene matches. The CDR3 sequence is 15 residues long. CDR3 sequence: CASSLGLAGAYEQYF. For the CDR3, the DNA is TGTGCCAGCAGCTTGGGACTAGCGGGTGCCTACGAGCAGTACTTC. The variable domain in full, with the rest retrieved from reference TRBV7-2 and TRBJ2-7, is GAGVSQSPSNKVTEKGKDVELRCDPISGHTALYWYRQSLGQGLEFLIYFQGNSAPDKSGLPSDRFSAERTGGSVSTLTIQRTQQEDSAVYLCASSLGLAGAYEQYFGPGTRLTVT.

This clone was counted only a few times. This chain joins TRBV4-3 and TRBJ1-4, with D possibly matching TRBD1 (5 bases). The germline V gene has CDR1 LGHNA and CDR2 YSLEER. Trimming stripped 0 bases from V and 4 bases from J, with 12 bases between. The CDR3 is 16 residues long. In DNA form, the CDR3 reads TGCGCCAGCAGCCAAGATCCCCAGGGCCTTAATGAAAAACTGTTTTTT. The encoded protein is CASSQDPQGLNEKLFF.

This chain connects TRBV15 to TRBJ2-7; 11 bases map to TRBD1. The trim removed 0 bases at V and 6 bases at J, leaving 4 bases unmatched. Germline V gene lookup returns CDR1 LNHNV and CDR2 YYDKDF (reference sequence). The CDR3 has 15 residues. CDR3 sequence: CATSREGQGVVEQYF. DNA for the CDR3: TGTGCCACCAGCAGAGAGGGACAGGGGGTGGTCGAGCAGTACTTC.

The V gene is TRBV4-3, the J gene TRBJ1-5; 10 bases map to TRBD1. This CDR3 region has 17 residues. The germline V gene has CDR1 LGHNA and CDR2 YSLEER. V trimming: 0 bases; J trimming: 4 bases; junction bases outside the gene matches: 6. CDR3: CASSQDRRTGGNQPQHF. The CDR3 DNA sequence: TGCGCCAGCAGCCAAGATAGGAGGACAGGGGGGAATCAGCCCCAGCATTTT.

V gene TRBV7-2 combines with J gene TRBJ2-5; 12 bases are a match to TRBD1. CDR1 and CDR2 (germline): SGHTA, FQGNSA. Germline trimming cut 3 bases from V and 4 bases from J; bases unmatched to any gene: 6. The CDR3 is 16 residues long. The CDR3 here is CASSFSGTGGGETQYF. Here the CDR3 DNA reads TGTGCCAGCAGCTTCTCTGGGACAGGGGGCGGAGAGACCCAGTACTTC.